This T cell receptor beta chain was identified during a study of blood T cells in healthy people across ages (dated by TCRdb to 2015 to 2017). At the level of the whole study: In model experiments, roughly one uniquely barcoded TCR beta cDNA molecule per two T cells was captured by template switching. The study measured age-related changes in TCR beta repertoire diversity using deep sequencing normalized with unique cDNA molecular identifiers. Donors were grouped into four age groups: young (average 16 years), middle-aged (roughly 38), aged (approximately 58) and long-lived (approximately 82). To avoid experimental bias, donors of different ages were spread randomly across the sequencing lanes. Using the same blood draw, the study looked at two additional independent replicas of 1 million unique cDNA reads for two donors, one aged 18 to 30 and the other aged 80 or older. Study-wide conclusions, independent of this receptor: Estimates of total diversity from one million sequenced T cells were regarded as lower bounds and underestimates. Because donor CMV infection status was unknown, age-related changes in expanded clonotypes were potentially confounded. Bulk unsorted PBMC profiling prevented conclusive comparison of naive and antigen-experienced compartments. Observed TCR beta diversity correlated strongly with the percentage of naive T cells measured by flow cytometry. The long-lived group showed more naive CD4+ T cells, fewer expanded clones and increased TCR diversity than the aged group, suggesting age selection. As age increased, observed TCR beta diversity per million T cells dropped in a roughly linear way, and a significant reduction was already evident by age 40.

This clonotype has at least ten counts. Its recognized antigen is unknown. Base qualities are not at hand, and no much larger clone is one base apart. Counted from cysteine to phenylalanine, this CDR3 has 13 amino acids. Only CDR3 DNA remains: 39 bases, in frame from the first base. V loses 0 bases of germline sequence and J loses 2 bases, and the interval between the two ends is 5 bases. Looking up the germline V gene yields CDR1 SGHRS and CDR2 YFSETQ. Donors were roughly 40 systemically healthy Caucasian individuals from Russia aged roughly 6 to 95 years. About 10 milliliters of peripheral blood were drawn from each donor into EDTA-treated Vacutainer tubes. Ficoll-Paque density-gradient centrifugation was used to isolate PBMCs, with at least 6.5 million per sample. Trizol reagent was used to extract total RNA from PBMCs, with at least 6 micrograms per sample. For every donor, an aliquot of PBMCs went through flow cytometry to measure the percentages of naive CD45RAhigh/CD27high T cells.

Library preparation was by 5' RACE. Instrument on record: Illumina HiSeq 2500. A second about 7 to 12 cycle PCR used a sample-barcoded 5' primer and a J-beta primer mix. A unique molecular identifier was introduced onto each TCR beta cDNA molecule by a template-switch 5' adaptor carrying 12 random nucleotides. At least 2.5 million CDR3-containing paired-end reads were obtained from each sample. All of the RNA was converted into first-strand cDNA using the Mint cDNA synthesis kit, with a TRBC-specific oligonucleotide serving as the primer. All cDNA was treated with uracil-DNA glycosylase and then went through a first 18-cycle PCR with the universal primers M1SS and BC2_uni_R. The source study handled its data this way. Each sample was normalized by randomly selecting 1 million high-quality reads, each carrying a distinct molecular identifier. Reads with shared molecular identifiers were discarded instead of being binned into consensus sequences. MiTCR, with a Q25 quality threshold and the strictest error-elimination algorithm, was used for CDR3 identification, clonotype clustering and error correction. Lower-bound total TCR beta diversity was estimated with a nonparametric unseen species model using Euler transformation. Using fastp at Q25 and MiXCR, TCRdb reprocessed the public reads and kept productive beta chains. Entries are consolidated by CDR3 protein sequence, retaining the most common genes and DNA. It is TCRdb's table, rather than the study itself, that gives the V and J calls and clone size. The table for this sample lists about 1.6 million distinct CDR3 sequences; approximately 32% of them were counted only once. Of the sample, around 11% is held by the ten largest clones.

The chain couples TRBV5-1 to TRBJ1-1; confidence is insufficient to name the D gene. The sequence was collected from a woman between 25 and 40 years old in good health. Sequenced material: blood. The CDR3 reads as follows: CASSLDRNTEAFF. In nucleotide form, the sequence is TGCGCCAGCAGCTTGGATCGTAACACTGAAGCTTTCTTT.